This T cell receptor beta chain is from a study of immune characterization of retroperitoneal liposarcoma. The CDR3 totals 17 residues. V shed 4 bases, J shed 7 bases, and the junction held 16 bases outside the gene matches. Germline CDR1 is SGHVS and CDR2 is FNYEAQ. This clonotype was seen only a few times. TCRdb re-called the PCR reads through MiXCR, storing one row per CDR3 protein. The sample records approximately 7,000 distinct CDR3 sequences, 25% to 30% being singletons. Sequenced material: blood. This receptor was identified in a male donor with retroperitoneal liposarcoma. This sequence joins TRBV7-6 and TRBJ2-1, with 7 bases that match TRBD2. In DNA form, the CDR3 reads TGTGCCAGCAGCTCCTACTTGGGTGGGCGGGGGAGAAATGAGCAGTTCTTC. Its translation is CASSSYLGGRGRNEQFF.